A selection of T cell receptor beta chains follows, all from one sample in a study of CXCR3-negative and CXCR3-positive naive CD8 T cells. TCRdb reprocessed the 5' RACE reads and reports one entry per CDR3 protein, with no DNA. The listing contains roughly 7,200 distinct CDR3 sequences. The sample was naive CXCR3+ CD8+ T cells from blood. All receptors derive from a human donor in good health. Some clones in this sample may be carry-over from other donors' samples. Both conserved end residues are part of each CDR3. Where a row states a size, it is once, few, many or the class of an expanded clone; other rows omit it.

v_gene	j_gene	abundance	CDR3aa
TRBV7-9	TRBJ1-5	NA	CASGSTGNQPQHF
TRBV13	TRBJ1-1	medium-sized	CASSRWERNTEAFF
TRBV10-3	TRBJ1-2	medium-sized	CAISESIQGNDYGYTF
TRBV29-1	TRBJ2-1	NA	CSVELGGSYNEQFF
TRBV27	TRBJ2-1	NA	CASSWGVGEQFF
TRBV5-4	TRBJ2-7	NA	CASNRGTGGNEQYF
TRBV11-2	TRBJ2-1	NA	CSSSLGGSPNEQFF
TRBV29-1	TRBJ2-1	medium-sized	CSVEPGDNEQFF
TRBV5-6	TRBJ1-2	NA	CASSTGQATTGYTF
TRBV5-8	TRBJ2-1	medium-sized	CASSLVWGTYNEQFF
TRBV7-9	TRBJ2-3	medium-sized	CASSPEGNTDTQYF
TRBV20-1	TRBJ1-1	medium-sized	CSAGFKGTEAFF
TRBV15	TRBJ2-3	medium-sized	CATMPSGIEDTQYF
TRBV28	TRBJ2-1	NA	CASGGESYNEQFF
TRBV3-1	TRBJ1-2	NA	CASSHSRTDYGYTF
TRBV27	TRBJ2-7	NA	CASSLYQGLNEQYF
TRBV6-5	TRBJ2-1	medium-sized	CASSYSSGLDEQFF
TRBV11-2	TRBJ2-1	NA	CASSFWAGYNEQFF
TRBV11-2	TRBJ1-2	NA	CASSPDRVIDNYGYTF
TRBV3-1	TRBJ2-7	NA	CASSQDGPLAVSYEQYF
TRBV20-1	TRBJ2-7	NA	CSAGTSSYEQYF
TRBV6-5	TRBJ1-2	medium-sized	CASSAGVPKDYGYTF
TRBV5-1	TRBJ2-7	NA	CASSLDNTTRGEQYF
TRBV7-9	TRBJ2-3	medium-sized	CASSLAYGRTDTQYF
TRBV7-9	TRBJ1-1	medium-sized	CASSLGQGDDTEAFF
TRBV21-1	TRBJ2-7	NA	CASSPPGDRATYEQYF
TRBV7-2	TRBJ2-4	medium-sized	CASSPTSVGERAKNIQYF
TRBV11-2	TRBJ2-1	NA	CASSLALAGDEQFF
TRBV29-1	TRBJ2-1	medium-sized	CSGARGGYNEQFF
TRBV12-3/TRBV12-4	TRBJ2-7	medium-sized	CASGQSAGGPREQYF
TRBV21-1	TRBJ1-1	medium-sized	CASSKAPPRTVNTEAFF
TRBV4-1	TRBJ2-7	NA	CASSPRQAYEQYF
TRBV15	TRBJ2-1	medium-sized	CATRPGLAGVDEQFF
TRBV29-1	TRBJ1-2	NA	CSSGPDAEGPYGYTF
TRBV27	TRBJ2-7	medium-sized	CASYGWGAGIETYEQYF
TRBV20-1	TRBJ2-7	medium-sized	CSAPFMLAGAASKTPF
TRBV7-8	TRBJ2-1	medium-sized	CASSLTSSNEQFF
TRBV7-2	TRBJ2-5	medium-sized	CASSLRLAGGEETQYF
TRBV25-1	TRBJ1-1	medium-sized	CASSESVTGETEAFF
TRBV5-1	TRBJ2-1	medium-sized	CASCVSSYNEQFF
TRBV29-1	TRBJ1-1	NA	CSGAGDKTMHTEASF
TRBV19	TRBJ2-7	NA	CASSIGRDYEQYF
TRBV6-5	TRBJ2-3	NA	CASSYGAALTHTQYF
TRBV20-1	TRBJ2-2	medium-sized	CSAREVTGELFF
TRBV28	TRBJ2-7	NA	CASSLVGPRPYEQYF
TRBV7-9	TRBJ2-7	NA	CASSGRGPYEQYF
TRBV5-1	TRBJ2-3	medium-sized	CASSLDGSGSDTQYF
TRBV7-9	TRBJ1-2	medium-sized	CASSLETVDYGYTF
TRBV29-1	TRBJ1-1	medium-sized	CSVFGENTEAFF
TRBV2	TRBJ2-5	medium-sized	CASSEAVGQFGTQYF
TRBV13	TRBJ1-2	NA	CASTLRGDNYGYTF
TRBV6-5	TRBJ2-3	NA	CASNSGSNTDTQYF